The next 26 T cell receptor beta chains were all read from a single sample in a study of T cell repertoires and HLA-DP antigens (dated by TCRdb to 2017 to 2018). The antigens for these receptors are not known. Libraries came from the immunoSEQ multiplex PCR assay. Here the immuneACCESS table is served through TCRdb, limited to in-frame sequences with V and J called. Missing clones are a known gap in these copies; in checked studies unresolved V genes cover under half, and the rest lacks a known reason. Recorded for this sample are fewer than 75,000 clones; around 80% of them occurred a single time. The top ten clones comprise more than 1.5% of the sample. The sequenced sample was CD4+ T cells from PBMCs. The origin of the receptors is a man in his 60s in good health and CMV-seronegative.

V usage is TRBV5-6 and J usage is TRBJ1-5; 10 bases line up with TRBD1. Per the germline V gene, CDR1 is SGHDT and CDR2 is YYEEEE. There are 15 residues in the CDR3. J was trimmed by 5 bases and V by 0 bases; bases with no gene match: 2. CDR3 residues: CASSLGQGAYQPQHF. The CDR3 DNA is TGTGCCAGCAGCTTGGGACAGGGGGCTTATCAGCCCCAGCATTTT. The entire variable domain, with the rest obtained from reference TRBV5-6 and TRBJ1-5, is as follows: DAGVTQSPTHLIKTRGQQVTLRCSPKSGHDTVSWYQQALGQGPQFIFQYYEEEERQRGNFPDRFSGHQFPNYSSELNVNALLLGDSALYLCASSLGQGAYQPQHFGDGTRLSIL.

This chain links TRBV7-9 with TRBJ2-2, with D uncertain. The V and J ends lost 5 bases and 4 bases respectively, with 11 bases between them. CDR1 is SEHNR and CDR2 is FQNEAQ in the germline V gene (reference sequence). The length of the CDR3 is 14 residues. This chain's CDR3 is CASSVRQTTGELFF. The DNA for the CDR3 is TGTGCCAGCAGCGTCCGACAAACCACCGGGGAGCTGTTTTTT.

CDR3 region: CASSRLDRGPYF. In DNA, the CDR3 is TGTGCCAGCAGTCGACTAGACAGGGGACCGTACTTC. The chain has TRBV28 and TRBJ2-7; TRBD1 matches 8 bases. Trimming removed 5 bases from V and 12 bases from J; junction bases left unmatched: 9. CDR1 is MDHEN, CDR2 SYDVKM, per germline. The CDR3 sequence is 12 residues long.

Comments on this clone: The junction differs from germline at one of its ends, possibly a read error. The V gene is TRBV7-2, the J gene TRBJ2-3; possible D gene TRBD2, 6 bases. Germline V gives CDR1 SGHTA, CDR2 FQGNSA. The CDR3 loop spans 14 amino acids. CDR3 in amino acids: CASSSPRGSRSLSF. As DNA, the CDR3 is TGTGCCAGCAGCTCCCCTCGGGGGAGCCGTTCCCTAAGCTTT. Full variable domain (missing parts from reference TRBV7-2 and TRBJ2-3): GAGVSQSPSNKVTEKGKDVELRCDPISGHTALYWYRQSLGQGLEFLIYFQGNSAPDKSGLPSDRFSAERTGGSVSTLTIQRTQQEDSAVYLCASSSPRGSRSLSFGPGTRLTVL.

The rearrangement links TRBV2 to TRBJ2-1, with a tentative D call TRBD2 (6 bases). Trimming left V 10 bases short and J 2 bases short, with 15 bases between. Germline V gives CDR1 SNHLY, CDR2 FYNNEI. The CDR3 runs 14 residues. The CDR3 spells CATAGGRTYNEQFF. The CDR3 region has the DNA TGTGCCACTGCTGGAGGGCGTACCTACAATGAGCAGTTCTTC.

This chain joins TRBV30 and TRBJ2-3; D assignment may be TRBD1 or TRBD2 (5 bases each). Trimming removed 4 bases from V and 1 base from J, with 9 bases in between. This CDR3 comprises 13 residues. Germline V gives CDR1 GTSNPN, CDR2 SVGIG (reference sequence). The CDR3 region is CAWTTGRTDTQYF. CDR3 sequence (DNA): TGTGCCTGGACGACGGGGCGCACAGATACGCAGTATTTT. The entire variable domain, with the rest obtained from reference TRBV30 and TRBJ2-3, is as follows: SQTIHQWPATLVQPVGSPLSLECTVEGTSNPNLYWYRQAAGRGLQLLFYSVGIGQISSEVPQNLSASRPQDRQFILSSKKLLLSDSGFYLCAWTTGRTDTQYFGPGTRLTVL.

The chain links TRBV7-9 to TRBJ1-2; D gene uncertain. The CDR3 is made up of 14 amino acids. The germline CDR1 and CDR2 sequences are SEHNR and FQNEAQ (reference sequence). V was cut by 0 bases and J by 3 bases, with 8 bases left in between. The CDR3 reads CASSLAAVDYGYTF. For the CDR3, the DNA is TGTGCCAGCAGCTTAGCAGCAGTCGACTATGGCTACACCTTC.

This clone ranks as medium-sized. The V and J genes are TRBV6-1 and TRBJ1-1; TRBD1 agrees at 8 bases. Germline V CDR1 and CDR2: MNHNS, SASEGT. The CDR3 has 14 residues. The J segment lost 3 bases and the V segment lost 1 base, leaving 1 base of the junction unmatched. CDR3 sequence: CASSEDRGDTEAFF. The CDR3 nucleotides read TGTGCCAGCAGTGAAGACAGGGGGGACACTGAAGCTTTCTTT.

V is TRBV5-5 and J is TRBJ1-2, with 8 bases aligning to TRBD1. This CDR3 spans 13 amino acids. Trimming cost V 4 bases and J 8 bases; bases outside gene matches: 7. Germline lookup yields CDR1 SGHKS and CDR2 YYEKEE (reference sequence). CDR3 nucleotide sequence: TGTGCCAGCAGCCTGGACAGGGTAAACGGCTACACCTTC. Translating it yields CASSLDRVNGYTF.

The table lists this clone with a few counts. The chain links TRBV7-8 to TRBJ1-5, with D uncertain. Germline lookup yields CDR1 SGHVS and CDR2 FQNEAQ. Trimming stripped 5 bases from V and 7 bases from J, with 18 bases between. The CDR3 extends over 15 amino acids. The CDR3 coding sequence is TGTGCCAGCAGCGAGGTAGGTTCCCCGGAGCAGCCCCAGCATTTT. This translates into CASSEVGSPEQPQHF.

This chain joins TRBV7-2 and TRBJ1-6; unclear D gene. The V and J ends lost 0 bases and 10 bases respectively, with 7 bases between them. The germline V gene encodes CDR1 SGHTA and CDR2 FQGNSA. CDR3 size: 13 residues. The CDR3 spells CASSLALSSPLHF. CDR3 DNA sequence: TGTGCCAGCAGCTTAGCGCTCTCCTCACCCCTCCACTTT.

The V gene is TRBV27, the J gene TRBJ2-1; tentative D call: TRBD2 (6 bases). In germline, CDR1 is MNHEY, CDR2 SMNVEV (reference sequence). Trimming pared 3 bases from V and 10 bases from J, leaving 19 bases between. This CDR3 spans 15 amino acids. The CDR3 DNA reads TGTGCCAGCAGTTTGAATTCGGCGGGGTTAGAGGAGCAGTTCTTC. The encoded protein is CASSLNSAGLEEQFF.

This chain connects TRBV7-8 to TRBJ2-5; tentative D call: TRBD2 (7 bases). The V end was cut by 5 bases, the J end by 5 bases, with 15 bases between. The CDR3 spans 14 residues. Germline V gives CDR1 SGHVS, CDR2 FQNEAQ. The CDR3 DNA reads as TGTGCCAGCAGCCTTCGGGGGGCCCGGGAGACCCAGTACTTC. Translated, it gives CASSLRGARETQYF.

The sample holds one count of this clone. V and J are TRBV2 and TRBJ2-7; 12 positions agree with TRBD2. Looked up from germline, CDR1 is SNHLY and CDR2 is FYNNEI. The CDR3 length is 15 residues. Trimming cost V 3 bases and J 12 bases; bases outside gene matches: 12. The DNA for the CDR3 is TGTGCCAGCAGTGATAGTGTGGCTAGCGGGGGGGCCTGGTACTTC. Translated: CASSDSVASGGAWYF.

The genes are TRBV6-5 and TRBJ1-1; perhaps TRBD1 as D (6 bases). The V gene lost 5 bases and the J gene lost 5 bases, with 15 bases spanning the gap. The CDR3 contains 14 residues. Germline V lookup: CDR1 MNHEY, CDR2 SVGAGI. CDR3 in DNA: TGTGCCAGCAGTAGATCTCCAGGGGAAACTGAAGCTTTCTTT. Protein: CASSRSPGETEAFF.

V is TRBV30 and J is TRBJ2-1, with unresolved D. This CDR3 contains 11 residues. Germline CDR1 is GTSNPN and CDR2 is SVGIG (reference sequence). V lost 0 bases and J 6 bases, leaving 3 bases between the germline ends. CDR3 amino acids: CAWSVINEQFF. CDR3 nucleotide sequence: TGTGCCTGGAGTGTAATCAATGAGCAGTTCTTC. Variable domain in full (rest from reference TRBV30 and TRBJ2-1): SQTIHQWPATLVQPVGSPLSLECTVEGTSNPNLYWYRQAAGRGLQLLFYSVGIGQISSEVPQNLSASRPQDRQFILSSKKLLLSDSGFYLCAWSVINEQFFGPGTRLTVL.

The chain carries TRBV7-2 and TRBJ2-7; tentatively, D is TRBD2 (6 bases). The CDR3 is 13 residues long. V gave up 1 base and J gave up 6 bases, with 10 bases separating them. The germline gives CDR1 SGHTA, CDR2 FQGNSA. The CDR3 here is CASSLGRDFEQYV. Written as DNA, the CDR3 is TGTGCCAGCAGCTTAGGAAGGGACTTCGAGCAGTACGTC.

This CDR3 is CASSKTGVRADTQYF. The CDR3 nucleotides are TGTGCCAGCAGCAAGACAGGGGTTAGGGCAGATACGCAGTATTTT. The gene calls are TRBV7-2 and TRBJ2-3, with TRBD1 matching 8 bases. CDR1 is SGHTA, CDR2 FQGNSA, per germline. This CDR3 is 15 amino acids long. V was pared by 5 bases and J by 4 bases, with 8 bases of the junction left unmatched.

The CDR3 DNA follows: TGCAGCGTAGAGCACACCGGGGAGCTGTTTTTT. Amino acid sequence: CSVEHTGELFF. The V and J genes are TRBV29-1 and TRBJ2-2; no clear D gene. CDR3 size: 11 residues. CDR1 and CDR2 from the germline V gene are SQVTM and ANQGSEA. V dropped 6 bases and J dropped 3 bases, with 5 bases sitting between them.

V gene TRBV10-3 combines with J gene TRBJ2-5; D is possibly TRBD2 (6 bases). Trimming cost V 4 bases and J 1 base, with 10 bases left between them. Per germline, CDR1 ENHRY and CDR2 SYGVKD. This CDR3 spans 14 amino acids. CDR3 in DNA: TGTGCCATCAGTGGATGGCGGGGCCAAGAGACCCAGTACTTC. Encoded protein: CAISGWRGQETQYF.

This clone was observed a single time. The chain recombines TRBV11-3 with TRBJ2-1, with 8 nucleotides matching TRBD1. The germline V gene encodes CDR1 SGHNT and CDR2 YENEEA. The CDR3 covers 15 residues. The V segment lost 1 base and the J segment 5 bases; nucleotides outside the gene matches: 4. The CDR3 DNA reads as TGTGCCAGCAGCTTAGGGACAGGGATGGACAATGAGCAGTTCTTC. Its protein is CASSLGTGMDNEQFF.

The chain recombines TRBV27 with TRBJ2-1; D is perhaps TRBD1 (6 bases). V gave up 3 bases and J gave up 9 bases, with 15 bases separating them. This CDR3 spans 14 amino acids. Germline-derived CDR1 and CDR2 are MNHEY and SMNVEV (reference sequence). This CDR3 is CASSFPRRGGEQFF. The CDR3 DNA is TGTGCCAGCAGTTTTCCACGCAGAGGGGGTGAGCAGTTCTTC.

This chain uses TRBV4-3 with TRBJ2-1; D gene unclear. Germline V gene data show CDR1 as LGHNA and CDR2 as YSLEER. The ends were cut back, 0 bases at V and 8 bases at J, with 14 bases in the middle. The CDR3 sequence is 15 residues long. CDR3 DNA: TGCGCCAGCAGCCAAGATCCCACAGTGGGTGATGAGCAGTTCTTC. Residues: CASSQDPTVGDEQFF.

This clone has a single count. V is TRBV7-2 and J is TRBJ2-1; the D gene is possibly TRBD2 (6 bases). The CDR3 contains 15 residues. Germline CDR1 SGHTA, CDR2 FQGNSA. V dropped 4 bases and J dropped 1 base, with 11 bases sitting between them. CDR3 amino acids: CASSSTGTSYNEQFF. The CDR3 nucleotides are TGTGCCAGCAGCTCAACCGGGACTTCCTACAATGAGCAGTTCTTC.

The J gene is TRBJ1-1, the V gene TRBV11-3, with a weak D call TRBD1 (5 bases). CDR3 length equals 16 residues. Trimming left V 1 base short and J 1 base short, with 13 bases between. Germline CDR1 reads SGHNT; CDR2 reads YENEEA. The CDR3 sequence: CASSLGRGTPNTEAFF. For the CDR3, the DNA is TGTGCCAGCAGCTTAGGTCGGGGCACGCCGAACACTGAAGCTTTCTTT.

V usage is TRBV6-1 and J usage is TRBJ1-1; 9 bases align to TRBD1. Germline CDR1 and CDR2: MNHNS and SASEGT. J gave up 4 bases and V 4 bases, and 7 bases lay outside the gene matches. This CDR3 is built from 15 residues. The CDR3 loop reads CASSAQQGASTEAFF. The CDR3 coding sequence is TGTGCCAGCAGTGCCCAACAGGGGGCATCCACTGAAGCTTTCTTT.